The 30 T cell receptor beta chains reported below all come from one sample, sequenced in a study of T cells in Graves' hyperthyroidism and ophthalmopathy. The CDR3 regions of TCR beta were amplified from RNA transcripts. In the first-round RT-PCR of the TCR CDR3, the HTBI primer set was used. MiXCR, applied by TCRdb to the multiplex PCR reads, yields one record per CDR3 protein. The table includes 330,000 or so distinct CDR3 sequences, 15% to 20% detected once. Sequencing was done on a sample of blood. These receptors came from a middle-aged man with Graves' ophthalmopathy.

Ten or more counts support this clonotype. The CDR3 DNA follows: TGTGCCAGCAGTTTTATTGGGACAGCCGGGAAAAAACTGTTTTTT. The encoded protein is CASSFIGTAGKKLFF. The rearrangement links TRBV28 to TRBJ1-4; 7 nucleotides line up with TRBD1. Germline CDR1 and CDR2: MDHEN and SYDVKM. The CDR3 sequence is 15 residues long. The ends lost 3 bases at V and 9 bases at J; junction bases unmatched: 10. The full variable domain, in which reference TRBV28 and TRBJ1-4 provide the parts outside the CDR3, is DVKVTQSSRYLVKRTGEKVFLECVQDMDHENMFWYRQDPGLGLRLIYFSYDVKMKEKGDIPEGYSVSREKKERFSLILESASTNQTSMYLCASSFIGTAGKKLFFGSGTQLSVL.

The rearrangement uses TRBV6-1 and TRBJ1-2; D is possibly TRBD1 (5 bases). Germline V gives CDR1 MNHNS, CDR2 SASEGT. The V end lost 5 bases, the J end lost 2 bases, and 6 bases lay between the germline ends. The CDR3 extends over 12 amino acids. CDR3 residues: CASSTGNYGYTF. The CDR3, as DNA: TGTGCCAGCAGTACAGGAAACTATGGCTACACCTTC.

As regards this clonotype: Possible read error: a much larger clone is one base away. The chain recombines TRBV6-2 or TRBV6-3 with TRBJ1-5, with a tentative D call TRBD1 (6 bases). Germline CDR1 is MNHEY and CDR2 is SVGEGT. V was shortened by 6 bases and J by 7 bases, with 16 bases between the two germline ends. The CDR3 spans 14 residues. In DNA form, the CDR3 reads TGTGCCAGCAGCCCCAGAGGGGGGGGACAGCCCCAGCATTTT. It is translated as CASSPRGGGQPQHF.

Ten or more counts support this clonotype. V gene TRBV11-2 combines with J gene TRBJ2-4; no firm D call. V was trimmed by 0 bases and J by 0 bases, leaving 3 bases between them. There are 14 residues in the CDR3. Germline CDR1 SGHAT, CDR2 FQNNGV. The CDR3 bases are TGTGCCAGCAGCTTAGAACCAGCCAAAAACATTCAGTACTTC. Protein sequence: CASSLEPAKNIQYF. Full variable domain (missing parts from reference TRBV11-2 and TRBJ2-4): EAGVAQSPRYKIIEKRQSVAFWCNPISGHATLYWYQQILGQGPKLLIQFQNNGVVDDSQLPKDRFSAERLKGVDSTLKIQPAKLEDSAVYLCASSLEPAKNIQYFGAGTRLSVL.

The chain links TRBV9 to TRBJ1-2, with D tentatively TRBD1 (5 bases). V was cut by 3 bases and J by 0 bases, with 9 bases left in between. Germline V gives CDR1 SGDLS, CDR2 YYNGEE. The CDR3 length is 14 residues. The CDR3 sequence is CASSAGHSNYGYTF. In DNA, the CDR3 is TGTGCCAGCAGCGCTGGACACTCTAACTATGGCTACACCTTC.

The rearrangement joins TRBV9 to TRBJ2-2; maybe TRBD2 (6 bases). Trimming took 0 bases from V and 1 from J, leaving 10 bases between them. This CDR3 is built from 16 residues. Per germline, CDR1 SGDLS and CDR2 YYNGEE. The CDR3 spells CASSVVPAGNTGELFF. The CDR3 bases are TGTGCCAGCAGCGTAGTCCCAGCGGGGAACACCGGGGAGCTGTTTTTT.

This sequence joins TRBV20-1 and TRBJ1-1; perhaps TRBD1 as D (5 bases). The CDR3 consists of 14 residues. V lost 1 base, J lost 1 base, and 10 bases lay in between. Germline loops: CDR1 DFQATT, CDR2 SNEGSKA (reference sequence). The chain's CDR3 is CSARAGGWNTEAFF. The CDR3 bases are TGCAGTGCTAGAGCTGGGGGGTGGAACACTGAAGCTTTCTTT.

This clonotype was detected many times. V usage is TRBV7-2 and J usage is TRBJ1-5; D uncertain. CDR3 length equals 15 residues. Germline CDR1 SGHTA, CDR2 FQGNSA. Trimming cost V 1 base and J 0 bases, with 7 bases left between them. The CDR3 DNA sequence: TGTGCCAGCAGCTTAGGACCCTATAGCAATCAGCCCCAGCATTTT. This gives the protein CASSLGPYSNQPQHF.

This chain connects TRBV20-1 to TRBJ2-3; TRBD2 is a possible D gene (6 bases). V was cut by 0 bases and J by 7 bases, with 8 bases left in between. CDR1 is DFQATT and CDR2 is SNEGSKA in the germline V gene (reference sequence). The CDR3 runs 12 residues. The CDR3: CSARDSGYTQYF. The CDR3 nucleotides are TGCAGTGCTAGAGATAGCGGATATACGCAGTATTTT.

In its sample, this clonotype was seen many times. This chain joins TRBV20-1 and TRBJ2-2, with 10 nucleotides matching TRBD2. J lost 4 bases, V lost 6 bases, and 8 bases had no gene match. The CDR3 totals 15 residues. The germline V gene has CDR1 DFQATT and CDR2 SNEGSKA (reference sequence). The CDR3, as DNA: TGCAGTGCGCGGGGACTAGCGTTGGGCACCGGGGAGCTGTTTTTT. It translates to CSARGLALGTGELFF.

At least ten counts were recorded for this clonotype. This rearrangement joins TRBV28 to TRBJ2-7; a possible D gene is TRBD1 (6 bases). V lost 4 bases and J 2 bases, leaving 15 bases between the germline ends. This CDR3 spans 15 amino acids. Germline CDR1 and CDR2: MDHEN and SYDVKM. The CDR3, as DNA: TGTGCCAGCAGTTCCACGGGACAAACCGCCTACGAGCAGTACTTC. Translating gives CASSSTGQTAYEQYF.

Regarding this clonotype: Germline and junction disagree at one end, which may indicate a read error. The DNA for the CDR3 is TGTGCCGGCAGCTTAGCGGGGGACAGCCTAAACGAGCAGTACTTC. Protein product: CAGSLAGDSLNEQYF. The chain recombines TRBV7-9 with TRBJ2-7; 9 bases align to TRBD2. The length of the CDR3 is 15 residues. In germline, CDR1 is SEHNR, CDR2 FQNEAQ (reference sequence). Variable domain in full (rest from reference TRBV7-9 and TRBJ2-7): DTGVSQNPRHKITKRGQNVTFRCDPISEHNRLYWYRQTLGQGPEFLTYFQNEAQLEKSRLLSDRFSAERPKGSFSTLEIQRTEQGDSAMYLCAGSLAGDSLNEQYFGPGTRLTVT.

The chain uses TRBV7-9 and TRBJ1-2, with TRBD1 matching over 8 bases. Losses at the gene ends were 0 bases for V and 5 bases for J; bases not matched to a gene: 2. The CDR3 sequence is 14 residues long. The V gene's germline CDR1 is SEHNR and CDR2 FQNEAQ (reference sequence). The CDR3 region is CASSLAGQVYGYTF. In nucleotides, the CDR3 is TGTGCCAGCAGCTTAGCGGGACAGGTTTATGGCTACACCTTC.

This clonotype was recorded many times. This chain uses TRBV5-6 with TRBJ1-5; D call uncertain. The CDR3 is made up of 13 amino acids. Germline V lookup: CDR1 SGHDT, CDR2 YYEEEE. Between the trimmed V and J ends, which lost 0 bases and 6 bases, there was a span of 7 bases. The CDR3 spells CASSLETGQPQHF. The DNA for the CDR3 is TGTGCCAGCAGCTTGGAGACGGGTCAGCCCCAGCATTTT.

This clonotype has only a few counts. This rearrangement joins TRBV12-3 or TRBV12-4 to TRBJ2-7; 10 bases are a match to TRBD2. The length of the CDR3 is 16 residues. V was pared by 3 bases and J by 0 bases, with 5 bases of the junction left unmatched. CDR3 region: CASSFVTSGRSYEQYF. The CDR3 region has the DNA TGTGCCAGCAGTTTCGTGACTAGCGGGCGCTCCTACGAGCAGTACTTC.

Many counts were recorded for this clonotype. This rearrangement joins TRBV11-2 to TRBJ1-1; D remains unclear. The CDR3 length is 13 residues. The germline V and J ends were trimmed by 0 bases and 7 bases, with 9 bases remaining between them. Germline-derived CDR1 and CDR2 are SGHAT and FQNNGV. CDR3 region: CASSLERASEAFF. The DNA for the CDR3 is TGTGCCAGCAGCTTAGAGAGGGCGAGTGAAGCTTTCTTT.

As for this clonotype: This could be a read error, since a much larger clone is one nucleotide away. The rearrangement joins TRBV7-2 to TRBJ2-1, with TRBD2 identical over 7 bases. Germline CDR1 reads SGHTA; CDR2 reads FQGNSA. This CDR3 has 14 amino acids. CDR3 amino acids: CASSLGSGTYERYF. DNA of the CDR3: TGTGCCAGCAGCTTAGGAAGCGGGACCTACGAGCGGTACTTC.

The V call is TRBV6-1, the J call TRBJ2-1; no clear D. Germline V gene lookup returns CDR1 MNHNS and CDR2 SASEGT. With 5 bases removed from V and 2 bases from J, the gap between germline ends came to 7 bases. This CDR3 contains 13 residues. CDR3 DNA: TGTGCCAGCAGTATAGGGACCTACAATGAGCAGTTCTTC. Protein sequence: CASSIGTYNEQFF.

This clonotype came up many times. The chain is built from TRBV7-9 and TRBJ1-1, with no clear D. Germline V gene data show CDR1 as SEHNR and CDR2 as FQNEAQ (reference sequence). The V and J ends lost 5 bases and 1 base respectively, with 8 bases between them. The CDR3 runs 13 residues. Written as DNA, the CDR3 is TGTGCCAGCAGCCCTACACAGAACACTGAAGCTTTCTTT. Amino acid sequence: CASSPTQNTEAFF.

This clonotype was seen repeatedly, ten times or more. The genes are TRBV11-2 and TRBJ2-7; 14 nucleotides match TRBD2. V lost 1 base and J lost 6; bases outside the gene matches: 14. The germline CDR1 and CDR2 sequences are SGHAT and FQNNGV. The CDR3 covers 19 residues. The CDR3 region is CASSLGVAGLAGGGREQYF. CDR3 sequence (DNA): TGTGCCAGCAGCTTAGGGGTTGCCGGACTAGCGGGAGGTGGTCGCGAGCAGTACTTC.

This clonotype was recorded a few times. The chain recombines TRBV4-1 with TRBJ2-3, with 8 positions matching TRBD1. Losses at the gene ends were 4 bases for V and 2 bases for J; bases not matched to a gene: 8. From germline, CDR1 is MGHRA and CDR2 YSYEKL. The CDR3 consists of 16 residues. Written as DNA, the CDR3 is TGCGCCAGCAGCCTCCCTGGACAGGGTTTCACAGATACGCAGTATTTT. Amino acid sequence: CASSLPGQGFTDTQYF.

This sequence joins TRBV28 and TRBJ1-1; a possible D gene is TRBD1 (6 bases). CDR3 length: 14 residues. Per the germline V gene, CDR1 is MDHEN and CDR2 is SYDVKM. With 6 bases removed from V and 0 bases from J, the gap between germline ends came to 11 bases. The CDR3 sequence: CASSPGDLNTEAFF. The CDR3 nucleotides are TGTGCCAGCAGCCCAGGGGACTTGAACACTGAAGCTTTCTTT.

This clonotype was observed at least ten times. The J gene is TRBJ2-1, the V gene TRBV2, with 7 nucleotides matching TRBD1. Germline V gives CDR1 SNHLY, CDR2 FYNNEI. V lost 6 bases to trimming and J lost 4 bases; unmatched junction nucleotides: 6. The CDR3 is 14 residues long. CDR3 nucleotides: TGTGCCAGCAGGAGGACAGGCCCTTACAATGAGCAGTTCTTC. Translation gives CASRRTGPYNEQFF.

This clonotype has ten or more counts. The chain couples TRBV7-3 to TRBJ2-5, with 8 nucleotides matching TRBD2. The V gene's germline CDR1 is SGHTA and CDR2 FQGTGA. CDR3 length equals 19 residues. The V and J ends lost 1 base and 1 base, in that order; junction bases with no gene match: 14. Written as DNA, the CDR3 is TGTGCCAGCAGCTTAAGCGGAGGGGGGGCTAGCGGGCGCCAAGAGACCCAGTACTTC. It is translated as CASSLSGGGASGRQETQYF.

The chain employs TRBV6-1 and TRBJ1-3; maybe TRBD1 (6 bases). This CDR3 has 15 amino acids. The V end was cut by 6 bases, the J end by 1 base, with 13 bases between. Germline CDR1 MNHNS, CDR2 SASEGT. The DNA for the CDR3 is TGTGCCAGCAGATGGGACATAACATCTGGAAACACCATATATTTT. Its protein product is CASRWDITSGNTIYF.

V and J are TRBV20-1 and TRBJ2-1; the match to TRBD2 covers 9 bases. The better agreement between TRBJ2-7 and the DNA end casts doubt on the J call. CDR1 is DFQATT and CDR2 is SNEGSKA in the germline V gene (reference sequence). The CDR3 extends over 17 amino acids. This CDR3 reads CSARGTLVPAGGDEQYF. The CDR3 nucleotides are TGCAGTGCTAGAGGAACGTTAGTACCAGCGGGAGGCGATGAGCAGTACTTC.

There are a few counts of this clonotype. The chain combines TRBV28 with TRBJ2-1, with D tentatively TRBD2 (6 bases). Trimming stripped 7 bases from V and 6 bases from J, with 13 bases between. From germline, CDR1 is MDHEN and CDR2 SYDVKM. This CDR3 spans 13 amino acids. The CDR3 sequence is CASTLGTSNEQFF. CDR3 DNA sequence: TGTGCCAGCACACTTGGGACTTCCAATGAGCAGTTCTTC.

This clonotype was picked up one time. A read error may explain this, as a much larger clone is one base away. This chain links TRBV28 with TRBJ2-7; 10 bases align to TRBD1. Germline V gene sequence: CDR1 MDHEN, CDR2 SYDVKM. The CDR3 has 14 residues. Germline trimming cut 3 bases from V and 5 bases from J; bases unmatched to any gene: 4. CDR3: CASSLGTGVDEQYF. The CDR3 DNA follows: TGTGCCAGCAGTTTGGGGACAGGGGTCGACGAGCAGTACTTC. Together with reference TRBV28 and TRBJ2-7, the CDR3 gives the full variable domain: DVKVTQSSRYLVKRTGEKVFLECVQDMDHENMFWYRQDPGLGLRLIYFSYDVKMKEKGDIPEGYSVSREKKERFSLILESASTNQTSMYLCASSLGTGVDEQYFGPGTRLTVT.

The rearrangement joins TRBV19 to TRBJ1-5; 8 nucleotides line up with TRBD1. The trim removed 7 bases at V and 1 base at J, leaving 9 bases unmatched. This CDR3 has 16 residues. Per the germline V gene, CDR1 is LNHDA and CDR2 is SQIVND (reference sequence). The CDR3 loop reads CASIPGGARSNQPQHF. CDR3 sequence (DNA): TGTGCCAGTATTCCAGGGGGCGCGAGGAGCAATCAGCCCCAGCATTTT.

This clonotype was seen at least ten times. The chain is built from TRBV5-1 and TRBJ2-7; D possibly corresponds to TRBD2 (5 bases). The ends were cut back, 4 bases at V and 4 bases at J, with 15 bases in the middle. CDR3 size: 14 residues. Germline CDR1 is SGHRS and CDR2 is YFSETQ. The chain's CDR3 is CASSIRAGTYEQYF. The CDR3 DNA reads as TGCGCCAGCAGCATCCGGGCGGGCACATACGAGCAGTACTTC.